Listed below are T cell receptor beta chains from one sample, sequenced in a study of vaccination and CD4 T cells after COVID-19. No antigen is known for these receptors. Via MiXCR, TCRdb re-called the PCR reads, giving one row per CDR3 protein. The sample has about 15,000 distinct CDR3 sequences, about 44% seen once; the top ten hold about 12%. The sample comprised CD4+ T cells from blood, cultured in vitro. The source of these receptors is a human donor who had recovered from COVID-19. CDR3s include the opening cysteine and the closing phenylalanine or tryptophan. D genes are given only for firm matches. A clone size is listed for some rows: how often the clone was seen (once, few, many), or a class if it is expanded.

clone_size,v_call,j_call,d_call,cdr3_nt,cdr3_aa
few,TRBV27,TRBJ2-7,.,TGTGCCAGCAGGGTGGGGGTACCCCTCGGGGAGCAGTACTTC,CASRVGVPLGEQYF
.,TRBV7-7,TRBJ2-1,TRBD2,TGTGCTAGCAGCTTGGGACTAGGGGCCGATGAGCAGTTCTTC,CASSLGLGADEQFF
.,TRBV6-1,TRBJ2-3,.,TGTGCCAGCAAGGGACATCCGACTATAGATACGCAGTATTTT,CASKGHPTIDTQYF
.,TRBV19,TRBJ1-5,TRBD1,TGTGCCAGTAGTATAGCGGACAGGGCCGGTCAGCCCCAGCATTTT,CASSIADRAGQPQHF
few,TRBV20-1,TRBJ2-1,TRBD2,TGCAGTGCTAGATATCCCGCTAGCGGGGGCTACAATGAGCAGTTCTTC,CSARYPASGGYNEQFF
few,TRBV18,TRBJ1-2,TRBD1,TGTGCCAGCTCCCTGGACAGGGTTAACTATGGCTACACCTTC,CASSLDRVNYGYTF
.,TRBV7-6,TRBJ2-3,.,TGTGCCAGCAGCTTAACCCCGGACACCACAGATACGCAGTATTTT,CASSLTPDTTDTQYF
few,TRBV24-1,TRBJ2-5,TRBD2,TGTGCCACCAGTGACCCTAGCGGGGGAGGGGAGACCCAGTACTTC,CATSDPSGGGETQYF
once,TRBV19,TRBJ2-3,.,TGTGCCAGTAGTATGAGAAGCAGTAGCACAGATACGCAGTATTTT,CASSMRSSSTDTQYF
.,TRBV5-1,TRBJ1-5,.,TGCGCCAGCAGCTTAGGTATTGTGGGCAATCAGCCCCAGCATTTT,CASSLGIVGNQPQHF
.,TRBV28,TRBJ1-4,.,TGTGCCAGCAGTTCGCACGGACCCGGGGGGCGCGGAAAACTGTTTTTT,CASSSHGPGGRGKLFF
once,TRBV4-1,TRBJ2-5,.,TGCGCCAGCAGCCAAGGGGCCGCGGCGACGACCCAAGAGACCCAGTACTTC,CASSQGAAATTQETQYF
.,TRBV28,TRBJ1-2,TRBD1,TGTGCCAGCAGTTCCCAGGGACAGAACCAAAATGCCTATGGCTACACCTTC,CASSSQGQNQNAYGYTF
.,TRBV5-1,TRBJ2-5,TRBD1,TGCGCCAGCAGCCTTGGGACAGCGAACCAAGAGACCCAGTACTTC,CASSLGTANQETQYF
.,TRBV4-2,TRBJ1-2,.,TGTGCCAGCAGCCAAGATTCGGGACGGGCAAACTATGGCTACACCTTC,CASSQDSGRANYGYTF
.,TRBV20-1,TRBJ1-5,.,TGCAGTGCTTGGACGGAGGGCCTACTTGATCAGCCCCAGCATTTT,CSAWTEGLLDQPQHF
medium-sized,TRBV28,TRBJ2-7,.,TGTGCCAGCAGTTGGGCATCCCTACCCTACGAGCAGTACTTC,CASSWASLPYEQYF
.,TRBV11-2,TRBJ2-3,.,TGTGCCAGCAGCTCCATTAAAGCGCCAGGCCCCCCCCAGAGACGGCCCACCACAGATACGCAGTATTTT,CASSSIKAPGPPQRRPTTDTQYF
few,TRBV11-2,TRBJ1-6,.,TGTGCCAGCAGCTTAGGATTTCGGGCGAGGACACCCCTCCACTTT,CASSLGFRARTPLHF
.,TRBV24-1,TRBJ2-2,.,TGTGCCACCAGTCAGACCGGGGAGCTGTTTTTT,CATSQTGELFF
.,TRBV28,TRBJ2-7,.,TGTGCCAGCAGTTTAACTCAGGGTTTTTACGAGCAGTACTTC,CASSLTQGFYEQYF
.,TRBV24-1,TRBJ2-7,TRBD1,TGTGCCACCAGTGACCCGGGACAGGGGCACGAGCAGTACTTC,CATSDPGQGHEQYF
.,TRBV7-6,TRBJ2-5,.,TGTGCCAGCAGCTTGGGACCCGGACGGGGCCTCCAAGAGACCCAGTACTTC,CASSLGPGRGLQETQYF
.,TRBV19,TRBJ1-5,.,TGTGCCAGCCAACGGAACACACGCCAGGGCAATCAGCCCCAGCATTTT,CASQRNTRQGNQPQHF
.,TRBV29-1,TRBJ2-3,TRBD2,TGCAGCGTTGAAACTAGCGGGAGGGCGGCGTATTTT,CSVETSGRAAYF
few,TRBV21-1,TRBJ1-1,.,TGTGCCAGCAGTAAATGGGGGGCGGGGAGGAACACTGAAGCTTTCTTT,CASSKWGAGRNTEAFF
.,TRBV6-5,TRBJ1-1,.,TGTGCCAGCAGTTACGCTCAGACAGTTGACACTGAAGCTTTCTTT,CASSYAQTVDTEAFF
.,TRBV20-1,TRBJ2-3,.,TGCAGTGCTAGAGATCCCGTCCTCGGGACAGATACGCAGTATTTT,CSARDPVLGTDTQYF
.,TRBV20-1,TRBJ1-2,.,TGCAGTGCTAGACCCGGAGAGGGCTATGGCTACACCTTC,CSARPGEGYGYTF
medium-sized,TRBV4-2,TRBJ1-3,TRBD1,TGTGCCAGCAGCCAAGCGAGGGGGCTGGAAAACACCATATATTTT,CASSQARGLENTIYF
.,TRBV7-2,TRBJ1-5,TRBD1,TGTGCCAGCAGTTACACAGGGGGCTCCCATCCCCAGCATTTT,CASSYTGGSHPQHF
.,TRBV4-2,TRBJ2-3,.,TGTGCCAGCAGCCAAGCCATGAGGCGCCAGAGCACAGATACGCAGTATTTT,CASSQAMRRQSTDTQYF
.,TRBV19,TRBJ2-4,TRBD2,TGTGCCAGTGGGACTAGCGGGAGGGCCGTTTCCAAAAACATTCAGTACTTC,CASGTSGRAVSKNIQYF
few,TRBV6-1,TRBJ2-7,TRBD1,TGTGCCAGCAGGGCGGACAGGATACTATCCTACGAGCAGTACTTC,CASRADRILSYEQYF
.,TRBV4-1,TRBJ2-3,.,TGCGCCAGCAGCCAAGATCCCACAGATACGCAGTATTTT,CASSQDPTDTQYF
.,TRBV27,TRBJ1-5,.,TGTGCCAGCAGTCCGAATGCGGGGCCCCAGCATTTT,CASSPNAGPQHF
few,TRBV19,TRBJ1-2,TRBD1,TGTGCCAGTAGCCAGGGACAGGTTGTCTATGGCTACACCTTC,CASSQGQVVYGYTF